This T cell receptor beta chain comes out of a study of CD8+CD57+ T cells in acquired aplastic anemia. Study context: Sorted cells (CD4+ and CD8+) yielded DNA amounts that averaged about 3.4 ug. Study-wide results and limits: Roughly 30 CD8+ CDR3 sequences occurred in both the patients and the controls.

A word on this clonotype: Its matching antigen is unknown.

TCR beta VDJ and CDR3 profiling used genomic DNA as template. From the reads, TCRdb called clonotypes with MiXCR, one entry per CDR3 protein. Of under 200,000 distinct CDR3 sequences in the sample, 55% to 70% were seen once. The sequence was collected from a human donor in good health. Specimen: sorted CD4+, CD8+, or CD8+CD57+ T cells (not recorded which) from PBMCs.

The CDR3 protein is CASSQLARDSPLHF. The CDR3 DNA sequence: TGTGCCAGCAGCCAACTTGCGAGGGACTCACCCCTCCACTTT. The chain is built from TRBV7-8 and TRBJ1-6; D perhaps matches TRBD1 (5 bases). Germline V gives CDR1 SGHVS, CDR2 FQNEAQ. With 5 bases removed from V and 10 bases from J, the gap between germline ends came to 15 bases. The CDR3 is 14 residues long.